This T cell receptor beta chain was found in a study of T cell responses to AZD1222 COVID-19 vaccine. General study findings and limits: The peak T cell response came first, and repertoires were sampled only after it.

Concerning this clone: Its antigen is unidentified.

Clones were sequenced by immunoSEQ multiplex PCR, and TCRdb holds only the in-frame ones, with some missing. The sample shows just over 65,000 clones, roughly 87% of them seen only once. The origin of this receptor is an adult in good health. The starting material was peripheral blood, obtained on day 0 of AZD1222 vaccination.

CDR3 region: CASSSQASSGNTIYF. CDR3 in DNA: TGCGCCAGCAGCTCACAAGCGAGCTCTGGAAACACCATATATTTT. This sequence joins TRBV5-1 and TRBJ1-3, with D unresolved. The CDR3 covers 15 residues. CDR1 SGHRS and CDR2 YFSETQ come from the germline V gene. Trimming took off 3 bases at V and 0 bases at J, with 10 bases between the two ends.